These T cell receptor beta chains were read from a single sample in a study of blood T cell repertoires in COVID-19. Assay: immunoSEQ multiplex PCR; the TCRdb copy retains only in-frame clones and omits some. The data show 65,000 to 85,000 clones, over 65% seen once. Sample: peripheral blood. The receptors here all came from a man aged 50 or older with active or convalescent COVID-19. Each CDR3 is given with its conserved first and last residue. Fields, in order: D gene, V gene, CDR3 protein. The D gene is left open where the match is weak.

D gene: NA; V gene: TRBV6-2/TRBV6-3; CDR3 protein: CASSTRGIRNF
D gene: NA; V gene: TRBV9; CDR3 protein: CASSLGLQSTDTQYF
D gene: NA; V gene: TRBV27; CDR3 protein: CASSFAGGSSGANVLTF
D gene: NA; V gene: TRBV29-1; CDR3 protein: CSVEGSRGQPQHF
D gene: NA; V gene: TRBV27; CDR3 protein: CASKQGSHNEKLFF
D gene: TRBD2; V gene: TRBV7-9; CDR3 protein: CASSHTAGVSYNEQFF
D gene: NA; V gene: TRBV5-5; CDR3 protein: CASSLGRTNTGELFF
D gene: NA; V gene: TRBV5-4; CDR3 protein: CASSLPGGGYEQYF
D gene: TRBD2; V gene: TRBV18; CDR3 protein: CASSPLTAGVGGQFF
D gene: TRBD2; V gene: TRBV11-2; CDR3 protein: CASSQISGGGGTDTQYF
D gene: TRBD2; V gene: TRBV5-5; CDR3 protein: CASSLGWGEAGVPYEQYF
D gene: TRBD1; V gene: TRBV2; CDR3 protein: CASNEQGNYGYTF
D gene: NA; V gene: TRBV6-5; CDR3 protein: CASSYVEGLNTEAFF
D gene: TRBD1; V gene: TRBV19; CDR3 protein: CASSTVEGALVNEQFF
D gene: TRBD1; V gene: TRBV3-1/TRBV3-2; CDR3 protein: CASSQDRLDRGHGYTF
D gene: TRBD2; V gene: TRBV3-1/TRBV3-2; CDR3 protein: CASSQGSGGVYEQFF
D gene: TRBD2; V gene: TRBV4-1; CDR3 protein: CASSQQLLAGGTYEQYF
D gene: TRBD2; V gene: TRBV7-8; CDR3 protein: CASNLAGGSYEQYF
D gene: NA; V gene: TRBV11-2; CDR3 protein: CASSMVSSYNSPLHF
D gene: TRBD2; V gene: TRBV27; CDR3 protein: CASRAGGLPQYF
D gene: NA; V gene: TRBV14; CDR3 protein: CASSQKRGHPEAVTGELFF
D gene: TRBD2; V gene: TRBV6-4; CDR3 protein: CASSVEASGGFSYNEQFF
D gene: NA; V gene: TRBV9; CDR3 protein: CASSLTGQGYGYTF
D gene: NA; V gene: TRBV6-1; CDR3 protein: CASSDLAWQKNGYTF
D gene: TRBD1; V gene: TRBV6-5; CDR3 protein: CASSYTGGRLYGYTF
D gene: NA; V gene: TRBV6-2/TRBV6-3; CDR3 protein: CASSYSPVSGYTF
D gene: NA; V gene: TRBV29-1; CDR3 protein: CSVSEASPSEQYF
D gene: TRBD1; V gene: TRBV2; CDR3 protein: CASRAGGLNTQYF
D gene: TRBD1; V gene: TRBV11-2; CDR3 protein: CASSLGNTGVGSYGYTF
D gene: NA; V gene: TRBV28; CDR3 protein: CASTLGGVNSPLHF
D gene: TRBD2; V gene: TRBV7-2; CDR3 protein: CASSPRGGIASGAAGELFF
D gene: TRBD1; V gene: TRBV7-6; CDR3 protein: CASSPRGTANTEAFF
D gene: TRBD1; V gene: TRBV7-9; CDR3 protein: CASTRTGENYEQYF
D gene: NA; V gene: TRBV18; CDR3 protein: CASSPRTTGDYGYTF
D gene: NA; V gene: TRBV19; CDR3 protein: CASSQWEEETQYF
D gene: NA; V gene: TRBV29-1; CDR3 protein: CSARVPGNTIYF
D gene: TRBD1; V gene: TRBV9; CDR3 protein: CASSVLTGDTEAFF
D gene: TRBD2; V gene: TRBV6-2/TRBV6-3; CDR3 protein: CASSYSIGGGETQYF
D gene: NA; V gene: TRBV5-5; CDR3 protein: CASSLDGGEAFF
D gene: NA; V gene: TRBV7-2; CDR3 protein: CASSLVDFYEQYF